Listed below are T cell receptor beta chains from one sample, sequenced in a study of T cell responses to AZD1222 COVID-19 vaccine. Sequencing was performed with immunoSEQ multiplex PCR; in TCRdb, only in-frame clones are kept and a portion is missing. This table has under 130,000 clones, around 94% appearing once. The sample was peripheral blood, taken on day 0 of AZD1222 vaccination. Receptors originate from an adult in good health. Each CDR3 is given with its conserved first and last residue. The D gene is left open where the match is weak. Clone size, where shown, is once, few, many, or a class for clones that have expanded.

CDR3: CASSITGDTEAFF; DNA: TGTGCCAGTAGTATCACGGGGGACACTGAAGCTTTCTTT; size: NA; J: TRBJ1-1; V: TRBV19; D: NA
CDR3: CASSHTRDRANTEAFF; DNA: TGTGCCAGCAGTCATACCCGGGACAGAGCGAACACTGAAGCTTTCTTT; size: NA; J: TRBJ1-1; V: TRBV28; D: TRBD1
CDR3: CASSLLRSEAFF; DNA: TGTGCCAGCAGCCTCCTCCGGAGTGAAGCTTTCTTT; size: NA; J: TRBJ1-1; V: TRBV5-5; D: NA
CDR3: CASSETGGGNTIYF; DNA: TGTGCCAGCAGCGAGACAGGAGGTGGAAACACCATATATTTT; size: NA; J: TRBJ1-3; V: TRBV7-9; D: NA
CDR3: CASRKAVPGETGLLTEAFF; DNA: TGTGCCAGCAGAAAAGCCGTCCCTGGGGAGACCGGTCTCCTCACTGAAGCTTTCTTT; size: NA; J: TRBJ1-1; V: TRBV21-1; D: NA
CDR3: CASSHRGGTGELFF; DNA: TGTGCCAGCAGCCACAGGGGAGGTACCGGGGAGCTGTTTTTT; size: once; J: TRBJ2-2; V: TRBV7-3; D: NA
CDR3: CASSELGGPQHF; DNA: TGTGCCAGCAGTGAATTGGGCGGGCCCCAGCATTTT; size: NA; J: TRBJ1-5; V: TRBV2; D: NA
CDR3: CASSLSGGTNTEAFF; DNA: TGTGCCAGCAGTTTAAGTGGGGGCACGAACACTGAAGCTTTCTTT; size: few; J: TRBJ1-1; V: TRBV28; D: NA
CDR3: CASSYTEEEAEQYF; DNA: TGTGCCAGCAGTTATACGGAGGAAGAGGCGGAGCAGTACTTC; size: once; J: TRBJ2-7; V: TRBV6-2/TRBV6-3; D: NA
CDR3: CASSSRQGRSYEQYF; DNA: TGTGCCAGCAGCTCTAGACAGGGGCGCTCCTACGAGCAGTACTTC; size: NA; J: TRBJ2-7; V: TRBV11-3; D: TRBD1
CDR3: CASSLGLAGGGADTQYF; DNA: TGTGCCAGCAGCTTGGGACTAGCGGGAGGAGGGGCAGATACGCAGTATTTT; size: NA; J: TRBJ2-3; V: TRBV5-5; D: TRBD2
CDR3: CASSLSGPWGYGYTF; DNA: TGTGCCAGCAGCTTAAGTGGGCCATGGGGCTATGGCTACACCTTC; size: NA; J: TRBJ1-2; V: TRBV7-2; D: NA
CDR3: CASRNLGQGNYGYTF; DNA: TGTGCCAGCAGGAATTTGGGACAGGGGAACTATGGCTACACCTTC; size: NA; J: TRBJ1-2; V: TRBV6-5; D: TRBD1
CDR3: CASNKQGAPSNEKLFF; DNA: TGTGCCAGCAACAAACAGGGGGCTCCTTCTAATGAAAAACTGTTTTTT; size: NA; J: TRBJ1-4; V: TRBV5-6; D: TRBD1
CDR3: CASSYSKSRAGNTIYF; DNA: TGTGCCAGCAGTTACTCGAAATCTAGGGCCGGAAACACCATATATTTT; size: NA; J: TRBJ1-3; V: TRBV6-5; D: NA
CDR3: CASSFSSLHEQFF; DNA: TGTGCCAGCAGTTTTAGTTCGCTTCATGAGCAGTTCTTC; size: NA; J: TRBJ2-1; V: TRBV12-3/TRBV12-4; D: NA
CDR3: CASSLSRVQETQYF; DNA: TGTGCCAGCAGTTTATCCCGGGTCCAAGAGACCCAGTACTTC; size: NA; J: TRBJ2-5; V: TRBV28; D: NA
CDR3: CASSKRANTEAFF; DNA: TGTGCCAGCAGCAAGAGAGCAAACACTGAAGCTTTCTTT; size: NA; J: TRBJ1-1; V: TRBV11-3; D: NA
CDR3: CASSRVGYEQFF; DNA: TGTGCCAGCAGCCGTGTGGGTTATGAGCAGTTCTTC; size: NA; J: TRBJ2-1; V: TRBV6-5; D: NA
CDR3: CASSAGGSTDTQYF; DNA: TGTGCCAGCAGTGCGGGTGGTAGCACAGATACGCAGTATTTT; size: NA; J: TRBJ2-3; V: TRBV6-4; D: NA
CDR3: CASTHGERVSGYTF; DNA: TGTGCCAGTACTCACGGGGAAAGGGTTAGCGGCTACACCTTC; size: once; J: TRBJ1-2; V: TRBV19; D: NA
CDR3: CASSQDPSFSTWGQYF; DNA: TGTGCCAGCAGCCAAGATCCGTCCTTTAGCACATGGGGGCAGTACTTC; size: NA; J: TRBJ2-7; V: TRBV3-1/TRBV3-2; D: NA
CDR3: CASSPRGVTEAFF; DNA: TGTGCCAGCTCACCCAGGGGCGTCACTGAAGCTTTCTTT; size: NA; J: TRBJ1-1; V: TRBV18; D: NA
CDR3: CASSVGPPYTEAFF; DNA: TGTGCCAGCAGCGTAGGGCCACCTTACACTGAAGCTTTCTTT; size: NA; J: TRBJ1-1; V: TRBV9; D: NA
CDR3: CASSNADRGKLFF; DNA: TGTGCCAGCAGTAACGCGGACAGGGGAAAACTGTTTTTT; size: NA; J: TRBJ1-4; V: TRBV28; D: TRBD1
CDR3: CATGQSPNYGYTF; DNA: TGTGCCACCGGACAGTCTCCTAACTATGGCTACACCTTC; size: NA; J: TRBJ1-2; V: TRBV2; D: NA